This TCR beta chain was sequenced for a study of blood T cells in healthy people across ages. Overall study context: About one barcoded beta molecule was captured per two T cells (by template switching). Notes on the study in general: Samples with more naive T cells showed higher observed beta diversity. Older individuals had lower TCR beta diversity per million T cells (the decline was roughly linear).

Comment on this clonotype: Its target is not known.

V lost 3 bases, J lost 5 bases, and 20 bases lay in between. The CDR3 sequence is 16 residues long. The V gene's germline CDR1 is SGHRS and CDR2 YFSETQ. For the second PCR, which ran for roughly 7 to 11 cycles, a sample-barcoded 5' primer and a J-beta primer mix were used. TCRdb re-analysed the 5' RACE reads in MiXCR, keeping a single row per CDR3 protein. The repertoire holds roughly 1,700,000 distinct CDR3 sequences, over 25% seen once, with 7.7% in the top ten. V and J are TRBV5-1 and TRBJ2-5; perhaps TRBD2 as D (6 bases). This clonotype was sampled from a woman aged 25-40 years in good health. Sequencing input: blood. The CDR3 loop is CASSSAPTSEVETQYF. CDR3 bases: TGCGCCAGCAGCTCCGCCCCGACTAGTGAGGTGGAGACCCAGTACTTC. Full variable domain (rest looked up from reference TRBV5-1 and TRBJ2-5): KAGVTQTPRYLIKTRGQQVTLSCSPISGHRSVSWYQQTPGQGLQFLFEYFSETQRNKGNFPGRFSGRQFSNSRSEMNVSTLELGDSALYLCASSSAPTSEVETQYFGPGTRLLVL.